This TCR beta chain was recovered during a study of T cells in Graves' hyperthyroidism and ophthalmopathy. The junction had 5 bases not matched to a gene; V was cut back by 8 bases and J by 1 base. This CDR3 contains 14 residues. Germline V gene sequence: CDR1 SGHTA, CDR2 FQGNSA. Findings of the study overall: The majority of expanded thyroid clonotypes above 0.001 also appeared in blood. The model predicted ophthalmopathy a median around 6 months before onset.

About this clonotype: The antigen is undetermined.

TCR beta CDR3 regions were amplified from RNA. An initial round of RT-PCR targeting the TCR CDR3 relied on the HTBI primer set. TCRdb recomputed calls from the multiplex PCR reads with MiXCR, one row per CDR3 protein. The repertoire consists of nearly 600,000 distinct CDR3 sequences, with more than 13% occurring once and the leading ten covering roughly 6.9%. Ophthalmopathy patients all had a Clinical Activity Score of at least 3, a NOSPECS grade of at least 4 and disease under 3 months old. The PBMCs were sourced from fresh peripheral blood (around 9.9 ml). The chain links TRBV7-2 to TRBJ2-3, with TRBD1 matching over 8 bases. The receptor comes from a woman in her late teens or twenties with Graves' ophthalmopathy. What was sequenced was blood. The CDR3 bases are TGTGCCAGCCGACCACAGGGGGGCACAGATACGCAGTATTTT. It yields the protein CASRPQGGTDTQYF.